These 30 T cell receptor beta chains were all obtained from the same sample, sequenced in a study of blood T cells in healthy people across ages. Next came a second PCR, run for about 7 to 12 cycles, which used a sample-barcoded 5' primer along with a J-beta primer mix. A single record per CDR3 protein comes from TCRdb applying MiXCR to the 5' RACE reads. The sample has under 1 million distinct CDR3 sequences, roughly 44% seen once; the top ten hold around 21%. What was sequenced was blood. The receptors come from a man aged 55 to 70 in good health.

CDR3 coding DNA: TGTGCCAGCAGTCCCTCATATCCGGGACTAGCCTCAGATACGCAGTATTTT. Amino acid sequence: CASSPSYPGLASDTQYF. The chain combines TRBV12-3 or TRBV12-4 with TRBJ2-3; 9 bases map to TRBD2. The CDR3 sequence is 17 residues long. The junction had 13 bases not matched to a gene; V was cut back by 5 bases and J by 4 bases.

This rearrangement joins TRBV4-1 to TRBJ1-4; no definite D call. Per germline, CDR1 MGHRA and CDR2 YSYEKL. Trimming left V 0 bases short and J 4 bases short, with 12 bases between. The CDR3 covers 16 residues. The CDR3 nucleotides read TGCGCCAGCAGCCAAGATCGGTTGACGAGTAATGAAAAACTGTTTTTT. Protein product: CASSQDRLTSNEKLFF.

The gene calls are TRBV29-1 and TRBJ2-1, with 14 bases fitting TRBD2. This CDR3 has 15 amino acids. With V trimmed by 7 bases and J by 9 bases, 11 bases remained unmatched. CDR1 is SQVTM, CDR2 ANQGSEA, per germline. CDR3 sequence reads: CSAQTSGGVGGEQFF. DNA for the CDR3: TGCAGCGCTCAGACTAGCGGGGGGGTTGGGGGTGAGCAGTTCTTC.

This clonotype appeared many times. This chain connects TRBV29-1 to TRBJ1-6, with TRBD1 as a possible D gene (5 bases). Germline-derived CDR1 and CDR2 are SQVTM and ANQGSEA. The CDR3 has 13 amino acids. Trimming cost V 6 bases and J 4 bases, with 10 bases left between them. The CDR3 protein is CSVRDGYNSPLHF. The CDR3 coding sequence is TGCAGCGTCCGGGACGGGTATAATTCACCCCTCCACTTT.

V is TRBV25-1 and J is TRBJ2-5; D may be TRBD2 (6 bases). The J call could be wrong; TRBJ2-4 is a better fit for the DNA end. CDR1 MGHDK and CDR2 SYGVNS come from the germline V gene. The CDR3 is 15 amino acids. CDR3 in DNA: TGTGCCAGCAGTGAGTTGCGGGGTTCCAAAAACATTCAGTACTTC. It codes for CASSELRGSKNIQYF.

The rearrangement links TRBV6-2 or TRBV6-3 to TRBJ2-4; 7 nucleotides agree with TRBD2. The J call is uncertain, as TRBJ2-7 better fits the DNA end. Germline CDR1 and CDR2: MNHEY and SVGEGT. The length of the CDR3 is 14 residues. The CDR3 coding sequence is TGTGCCAGCACCGGTGGGGGGGAAGTCTACGAGCAGTACTTC. This codes for CASTGGGEVYEQYF.

The V and J genes are TRBV10-3 and TRBJ1-2; D ambiguous. This CDR3 region has 13 residues. Looked up from germline, CDR1 is ENHRY and CDR2 is SYGVKD. Deletions cut 3 bases from V and 2 bases from J, with 7 bases between. The chain's CDR3 is CAISDGRNYGYTF. In DNA, the CDR3 is TGTGCCATCAGTGACGGCAGAAACTATGGCTACACCTTC.

As for this clonotype: A much larger clone differs by one base, so this may be a read error. The chain has TRBV12-3 or TRBV12-4 and TRBJ2-4; possible D gene TRBD2, 6 bases. The CDR3 totals 13 residues. In DNA form, the CDR3 reads TGTACCAGCAGAAACATGGGGGGAAACATTCAGTACTTC. Its protein is CTSRNMGGNIQYF.

The genes are TRBV15 and TRBJ2-1, with D maybe TRBD1 (6 bases). CDR3 length: 16 residues. CDR1 is LNHNV, CDR2 YYDKDF, per germline (reference sequence). The germline V and J ends were trimmed by 7 bases and 3 bases, with 19 bases remaining between them. CDR3 in DNA: TGTGCCACCAACCTTAAACAGGGCCCAGGCTACAATGAGCAGTTCTTC. This encodes CATNLKQGPGYNEQFF.

The V call is TRBV20-1, the J call TRBJ2-7; no clear D. This CDR3 contains 13 residues. V lost 6 bases and J lost 2, with 14 bases in between. The germline V gene encodes CDR1 DFQATT and CDR2 SNEGSKA (reference sequence). The CDR3 sequence is CSASDTGPYEQYF. The CDR3 DNA is TGCAGTGCAAGCGACACGGGCCCCTACGAGCAGTACTTC.

This clonotype came up a few times. V usage is TRBV6-5 and J usage is TRBJ1-4; tentatively, D is TRBD1 (5 bases). The CDR3 is made up of 15 amino acids. Germline V gives CDR1 MNHEY, CDR2 SVGAGI. Trimming cost V 4 bases and J 7 bases, with 16 bases left between them. CDR3 DNA: TGTGCCAGCAGTTTATTCGGCAGGGTTGGTGAAAAACTGTTTTTT. Translating it yields CASSLFGRVGEKLFF.

V and J are TRBV20-1 and TRBJ2-7; the match to TRBD1 covers 7 bases. Germline values: CDR1 DFQATT, CDR2 SNEGSKA (reference sequence). With 2 bases clipped from V and 4 bases from J, the junction kept 5 bases outside the gene matches. CDR3 size: 13 residues. The CDR3 sequence is CSARLPGQYEQYF. For the CDR3, the DNA is TGCAGTGCTAGACTCCCGGGACAGTACGAGCAGTACTTC.

This clonotype was picked up a small number of times. The chain employs TRBV6-1 and TRBJ2-7, with D perhaps TRBD1 (6 bases). In germline, CDR1 is MNHNS, CDR2 SASEGT. The CDR3 sequence is 14 residues long. Trimming stripped 2 bases from V and 3 bases from J, with 11 bases between. The DNA for the CDR3 is TGTGCCAGCAGTGAAAGGAGGACAGTCTACGAGCAGTACTTC. Protein product: CASSERRTVYEQYF.

This clonotype occurred a few times. V gene TRBV19 combines with J gene TRBJ2-4; 9 bases fit TRBD1. The end of the DNA is better explained by TRBJ2-7, so the J call may be wrong. The germline gives CDR1 LNHDA, CDR2 SQIVND (reference sequence). This CDR3 is 15 amino acids long. The DNA for the CDR3 is TGTGCCAGTAGTCTCGGACAGGGGTCCTTATACGAGCAGTACTTC. Translating it yields CASSLGQGSLYEQYF.

At least ten counts were recorded for this clonotype. The CDR3 DNA sequence: TGCAGTGCCCCCAAGGGGGACACTGAAGCTTTCTTT. Protein product: CSAPKGDTEAFF. The chain joins TRBV20-1 to TRBJ1-1, with D tentatively TRBD1 (6 bases). Trimming cost V 6 bases and J 3 bases, with 11 bases left between them. Per germline, CDR1 DFQATT and CDR2 SNEGSKA (reference sequence). The CDR3 sequence is 12 residues long.

In this sample, this clonotype turned up many times. This rearrangement joins TRBV6-6 to TRBJ1-2; no clear D. The CDR3 covers 13 residues. Germline CDR1 and CDR2: MNHNY and SVGAGI (reference sequence). The V end lost 6 bases, the J end lost 7 bases, and 15 bases lay between the germline ends. The CDR3: CASSPIDGRGYTF. DNA of the CDR3: TGTGCCAGCAGCCCGATAGACGGTCGTGGCTACACCTTC.

The rearrangement uses TRBV10-3 and TRBJ1-2, with no clear D. The CDR3 runs to 17 residues. CDR1 ENHRY and CDR2 SYGVKD come from the germline V gene. Trimming stripped 7 bases from V and 1 base from J, with 22 bases between. The CDR3 protein is CAINAHPTADINYGYTF. In nucleotides, the CDR3 is TGTGCCATCAACGCACATCCAACCGCTGACATTAACTATGGCTACACCTTC.

The table lists this clonotype with a few counts. V usage is TRBV29-1 and J usage is TRBJ1-2; possible D gene TRBD1, 5 bases. The length of the CDR3 is 19 residues. The germline CDR1 and CDR2 sequences are SQVTM and ANQGSEA. V gave up 3 bases and J gave up 0 bases, with 26 bases separating them. In nucleotides, the CDR3 is TGCAGCGTTGATTTAAGAGGGACCCTACAAAAGAGCTCTAACTATGGCTACACCTTC. It yields the protein CSVDLRGTLQKSSNYGYTF. Drawing the rest from reference TRBV29-1 and TRBJ1-2, the complete variable domain is SAVISQKPSRDICQRGTSLTIQCQVDSQVTMMFWYRQQPGQSLTLIATANQGSEATYESGFVIDKFPISRPNLTFSTLTVSNMSPEDSSIYLCSVDLRGTLQKSSNYGYTFGSGTRLTVV.

The chain combines TRBV6-2 or TRBV6-3 with TRBJ2-7; D unresolved. This CDR3 spans 15 amino acids. Germline CDR1 MNHEY, CDR2 SVGEGT. Between the trimmed V and J ends, which lost 9 bases and 7 bases, there was a span of 25 bases. CDR3 sequence reads: CASGASPGSLREQYF. CDR3 nucleotides: TGTGCCAGTGGAGCCAGCCCTGGAAGCCTGAGGGAGCAGTACTTC.

This clonotype was detected only a few times. This may arise from a read error, as a much more abundant clone is one base away. The chain couples TRBV7-8 to TRBJ2-5; 8 bases fit TRBD2. The J call may be faulty, since TRBJ2-7 better matches the DNA end. Germline assignment: CDR1 SGHVS and CDR2 FQNEAQ. The CDR3 is 14 residues long. CDR3 DNA sequence: TGTGCCAGCAGCTTAGGGGGACTAGGGGGCGAGCAGTACTTC. Translated: CASSLGGLGGEQYF.

The chain recombines TRBV6-2 or TRBV6-3 with TRBJ2-5, with 7 nucleotides matching TRBD2. CDR1 is MNHEY and CDR2 is SVGEGT in the germline V gene. The CDR3 extends over 14 amino acids. V was pared by 5 bases and J by 9 bases, with 12 bases of the junction left unmatched. Here the CDR3 reads CASSITRDYRAQYF. CDR3 sequence (DNA): TGTGCCAGCAGTATTACAAGGGACTATCGGGCCCAGTACTTC.

This chain links TRBV6-2 or TRBV6-3 with TRBJ1-2; D is undetermined. Germline V gene sequence: CDR1 MNHEY, CDR2 SVGEGT. Trimming pared 2 bases from V and 0 bases from J, leaving 13 bases between. CDR3 length: 16 amino acids. The CDR3 loop reads CASSYGLTYPNYGYTF. In nucleotides, the CDR3 is TGTGCCAGCAGTTACGGCCTGACCTATCCTAACTATGGCTACACCTTC.

The chain is built from TRBV4-2 and TRBJ2-2; 10 bases are shared with TRBD2. The CDR3 is made up of 18 amino acids. V was clipped by 2 bases and J by 3 bases; unmatched bases: 9. The germline gives CDR1 LGHNA, CDR2 YNFKEQ. CDR3 DNA: TGTGCCAGCAGCCAAAAAAACTTAGCGGGGGGACACACCGGGGAGCTGTTTTTT. Its translation: CASSQKNLAGGHTGELFF.

This clonotype was detected only a few times. CDR3 nucleotide sequence: TGTGCCAGCAGCTTAGTAAGGTCAGGGTCCGGGGACGAGCAGTACTTC. Amino acids: CASSLVRSGSGDEQYF. V is TRBV13 and J is TRBJ2-5, with D perhaps being TRBD1 or TRBD2 (5 bases each). The better agreement between TRBJ2-7 and the DNA end casts doubt on the J call. This CDR3 is 16 amino acids long. CDR1 is PRHDT and CDR2 is FYEKMQ in the germline V gene (reference sequence).

The J gene is TRBJ2-4, the V gene TRBV11-1; 11 bases are shared with TRBD1. The J call may not be correct, given that the DNA end is closer to TRBJ2-7. CDR1 SGHAT and CDR2 FQDESV come from the germline V gene (reference sequence). The CDR3 length is 13 residues. CDR3 in amino acids: CASRRTGGHEQYF. CDR3 bases: TGTGCCAGCCGCAGGACAGGGGGCCACGAGCAGTACTTC.

This clonotype showed up just a few times. DNA for the CDR3: TGTGCCAGCAGTCTGCCAACAGGCGCCTCCTACGAGCAGTACTTC. Protein product: CASSLPTGASYEQYF. The gene calls are TRBV28 and TRBJ2-7, with a possible D match to TRBD1 (5 bases). The CDR3 is 15 amino acids. Trimming stripped 5 bases from V and 0 bases from J, with 14 bases between. CDR1 MDHEN and CDR2 SYDVKM come from the germline V gene.

This clonotype was seen a few times. V gene TRBV20-1 combines with J gene TRBJ1-1, with TRBD1 identical over 9 bases. Germline CDR1 is DFQATT and CDR2 is SNEGSKA (reference sequence). The V segment lost 4 bases and the J segment 8 bases; nucleotides outside the gene matches: 11. The CDR3 sequence is 14 residues long. CDR3 nucleotide sequence: TGCAGTGCTACGGGAAGACAGGGGGTTCTGGAAGCTTTCTTT. As protein: CSATGRQGVLEAFF.

This clonotype has a handful of counts. V usage is TRBV20-1 and J usage is TRBJ2-5, with D possibly being TRBD1 (5 bases). Germline loops: CDR1 DFQATT, CDR2 SNEGSKA (reference sequence). This CDR3 has 14 residues. V lost 0 bases and J 5 bases, leaving 13 bases between the germline ends. In nucleotides, the CDR3 is TGCAGTGCTAGAGATCTGACGTCAGGGGAGACCCAGTACTTC. Its protein is CSARDLTSGETQYF.

This chain connects TRBV27 to TRBJ1-2; 7 nucleotides match TRBD1. Germline loops: CDR1 MNHEY, CDR2 SMNVEV (reference sequence). J gave up 2 bases and V 6 bases, and 6 bases lay outside the gene matches. The CDR3 extends over 14 amino acids. In DNA form, the CDR3 reads TGTGCCAGCAGACAGGACAGGAAAAACTATGGCTACACCTTC. Amino acid sequence: CASRQDRKNYGYTF.

This clonotype was recorded at least ten times. V gene TRBV4-3 combines with J gene TRBJ1-2; weak D call: TRBD1 (5 bases). V lost 1 base and J lost 4, with 7 bases in between. This CDR3 contains 13 residues. Germline CDR1 is LGHNA and CDR2 is YSLEER. The CDR3 protein is CASSQVGGYGYTF. In DNA form, the CDR3 reads TGCGCCAGCAGCCAAGTTGGGGGCTATGGCTACACCTTC.